Below, one T cell receptor beta chain is given with its context. What it binds is unknown. This record comes from a study of T cells expressing NK-cell markers. Across the study: HCMV seropositivity characterized seven of the eight sequenced donors, and seronegativity one.

Production of TCR beta cDNA relied on 5'RACE template switching with UMIs. TCRdb derives one entry per CDR3 protein from the 5' RACE reads, leaving out DNA. This sample's clone table lists about 430,000 distinct CDR3 sequences. Findings and caveats of the study: Once again these clonotypes came out on top in the CD3+CD56-NKG2C+ fraction of a few donors. As a fraction of CD8+ T cells, dominant NKG2C+ clonotypes reached about 1.0-7.0% in six donors.

Sequenced material: blood T cells: a sorted CD56 or NKG2C T cell subset, CD4+ or CD8+ T cells, or bulk PBMC T cells (not recorded which). This TCR was sampled from a woman aged 50 to 60 in good health.

The CDR3 is CASSYSSLAEKLFF. The rearrangement joins TRBV6-6 to TRBJ1-4. Germline lookup yields CDR1 MNHNY and CDR2 SVGAGI (reference sequence). This CDR3 has 14 amino acids.